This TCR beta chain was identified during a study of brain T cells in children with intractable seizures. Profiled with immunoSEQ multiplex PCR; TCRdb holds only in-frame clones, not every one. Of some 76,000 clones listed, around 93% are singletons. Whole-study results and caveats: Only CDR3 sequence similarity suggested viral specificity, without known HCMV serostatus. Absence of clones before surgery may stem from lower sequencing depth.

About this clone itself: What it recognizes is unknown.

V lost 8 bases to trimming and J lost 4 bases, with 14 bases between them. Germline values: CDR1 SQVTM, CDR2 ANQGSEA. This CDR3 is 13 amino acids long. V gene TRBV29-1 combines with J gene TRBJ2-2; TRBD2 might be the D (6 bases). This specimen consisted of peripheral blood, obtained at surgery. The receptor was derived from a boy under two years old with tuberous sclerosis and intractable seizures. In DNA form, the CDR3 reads TGCAGCACCACGGGAGAGGCCACCGGGGAGCTGTTTTTT. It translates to CSTTGEATGELFF.